These 20 T cell receptor beta chains were sequenced from one sample in a study of T cells in Graves' hyperthyroidism and ophthalmopathy. Template material for amplifying TCR beta CDR3 regions consisted of RNA transcripts. Primed by the HTBI set, a first-round RT-PCR was run on the TCR CDR3. TCRdb itself ran the multiplex PCR reads through MiXCR, one entry per CDR3 protein. The data show about 300,000 distinct CDR3 sequences, 15% to 20% seen once. Sequencing was performed on blood. The receptor source for this set is a man aged 45-60 years with Graves' ophthalmopathy.

This clonotype has at least ten counts. This rearrangement joins TRBV6-5 to TRBJ2-7; D is possibly TRBD2 (6 bases). The CDR3 runs to 16 residues. Per the germline V gene, CDR1 is MNHEY and CDR2 is SVGAGI. V was pared by 3 bases and J by 3 bases, with 18 bases between. The CDR3 bases are TGTGCCAGCAGTTATACGGGACTGGGTTTAGGCTACGAGCAGTACTTC. It is translated as CASSYTGLGLGYEQYF.

This clonotype was counted a few times. The CDR3 does not close with the conserved phenylalanine or tryptophan, likely indicating a read error. V and J are TRBV20-1 and TRBJ1-2; no definite D call. The ends were cut back, 5 bases at V and 6 bases at J, with 7 bases in the middle. The V gene's germline CDR1 is DFQATT and CDR2 SNEGSKA (reference sequence). This CDR3 has 10 residues. CDR3 nucleotide sequence: TGCAGTGCTCCTAGGGATGGCTACACCCTC. Its protein is CSAPRDGYTL.

Many counts were recorded for this clonotype. This chain links TRBV11-2 with TRBJ2-2; 7 positions match TRBD1. V dropped 6 bases and J dropped 1; count of bases not matched to a gene: 5. The CDR3 is 15 amino acids. Germline V gene lookup returns CDR1 SGHAT and CDR2 FQNNGV. The CDR3 bases are TGTGCCAGCAGGTCCCGACAGGGGAACACCGGGGAGCTGTTTTTT. It yields the protein CASRSRQGNTGELFF.

At least ten counts were recorded for this clonotype. The CDR3 coding sequence is TGCGCCAGCAGCTGGGGACAGGGGATGTACGAGCAGTACTTC. Translated: CASSWGQGMYEQYF. The chain is built from TRBV5-1 and TRBJ2-7, with 10 bases lining up with TRBD1. The J segment lost 4 bases and the V segment lost 3 bases, leaving 4 bases of the junction unmatched. Germline V gene sequence: CDR1 SGHRS, CDR2 YFSETQ. CDR3 length: 14 residues.

In this sample, this clonotype turned up a few times. The gene calls are TRBV6-5 and TRBJ2-3; D call uncertain. Germline-derived CDR1 and CDR2 are MNHEY and SVGAGI. The CDR3 spans 14 residues. The V and J ends lost 0 bases and 6 bases respectively, with 10 bases between them. As DNA, the CDR3 is TGTGCCAGCAGTTACTCTGTTGGTAGGGATACGCAGTATTTT. Residues: CASSYSVGRDTQYF.

The V call is TRBV5-1, the J call TRBJ2-7, with D perhaps TRBD1 (5 bases). Per the germline V gene, CDR1 is SGHRS and CDR2 is YFSETQ. There are 14 residues in the CDR3. V was clipped by 6 bases and J by 0 bases, with 13 bases between them. As DNA, the CDR3 is TGCGCCAGCAAGCGCGACAGTTACTCCTACGAGCAGTACTTC. It specifies CASKRDSYSYEQYF.

The chain is built from TRBV30 and TRBJ1-2, with D maybe TRBD1 (5 bases). This CDR3 region has 15 residues. Germline V gene lookup returns CDR1 GTSNPN and CDR2 SVGIG (reference sequence). The ends were cut back, 3 bases at V and 1 base at J, with 15 bases in the middle. The CDR3 DNA follows: TGTGCCTGGAGCCGGGACTTCTTACTTAACTATGGCTACACCTTC. Its protein is CAWSRDFLLNYGYTF. The full variable domain, rest sourced from reference TRBV30 and TRBJ1-2, is SQTIHQWPATLVQPVGSPLSLECTVEGTSNPNLYWYRQAAGRGLQLLFYSVGIGQISSEVPQNLSASRPQDRQFILSSKKLLLSDSGFYLCAWSRDFLLNYGYTFGSGTRLTVV.

This clonotype was seen repeatedly, ten times or more. The J gene is TRBJ1-1, the V gene TRBV10-3; 10 bases are a match to TRBD1. Trimming took 10 bases from V and 3 from J; bases not matched to a gene: 2. Looked up from germline, CDR1 is ENHRY and CDR2 is SYGVKD. This CDR3 comprises 12 residues. This CDR3 reads CATDRGDTEAFF. For the CDR3, the DNA is TGTGCCACGGACAGGGGGGACACTGAAGCTTTCTTT.

This clonotype was picked up many times. The chain employs TRBV20-1 and TRBJ2-7; 10 positions agree with TRBD2. V gave up 5 bases and J gave up 2 bases; unmatched junction bases: 6. The germline V gene has CDR1 DFQATT and CDR2 SNEGSKA (reference sequence). The CDR3 covers 14 residues. CDR3 in amino acids: CSASGTSATYEQYF. The CDR3 DNA follows: TGCAGTGCTTCCGGGACTAGCGCTACCTACGAGCAGTACTTC.

This chain joins TRBV6-1 and TRBJ1-4; D is possibly TRBD1 (5 bases). Germline CDR1 reads MNHNS; CDR2 reads SASEGT. Between the trimmed V and J ends, which lost 2 bases and 3 bases, there was a span of 13 bases. The CDR3 has 16 amino acids. This chain's CDR3 is CASSERVRRANEKLFF. CDR3 nucleotide sequence: TGTGCCAGCAGTGAACGCGTGCGCAGGGCTAATGAAAAACTGTTTTTT.

This rearrangement joins TRBV30 to TRBJ2-3; D is perhaps TRBD2 (6 bases). The CDR3 is made up of 17 amino acids. The germline CDR1 and CDR2 sequences are GTSNPN and SVGIG (reference sequence). Trimming removed 5 bases from V and 4 bases from J, with 25 bases in between. This CDR3 is CAWSRGNWASDSDTQYF. DNA of the CDR3: TGTGCCTGGTCAAGGGGCAATTGGGCTAGCGACTCAGATACGCAGTATTTT.

The sample holds many counts of this clonotype. The chain carries TRBV7-9 and TRBJ2-3; the match to TRBD1 covers 7 bases. CDR1 SEHNR and CDR2 FQNEAQ come from the germline V gene (reference sequence). CDR3 size: 13 residues. V gave up 5 bases and J gave up 5 bases; unmatched junction bases: 4. Here the CDR3 reads CASSKTGEDTQYF. The DNA of the CDR3 is TGTGCCAGCAGCAAAACAGGGGAAGATACGCAGTATTTT.

This clonotype has just a few counts. The chain uses TRBV9 and TRBJ2-1; 11 positions match TRBD2. CDR3 length: 15 residues. With 2 bases clipped from V and 3 bases from J, the junction kept 1 base outside the gene matches. CDR1 and CDR2 (germline): SGDLS, YYNGEE. The DNA of the CDR3 is TGTGCCAGCAGCGTGGGACTAGCGGACTACAATGAGCAGTTCTTC. Translating it yields CASSVGLADYNEQFF.

The chain joins TRBV19 to TRBJ1-2, with D uncertain. Germline-derived CDR1 and CDR2 are LNHDA and SQIVND (reference sequence). The CDR3 consists of 13 residues. V was cut by 0 bases and J by 5 bases, with 7 bases left in between. The DNA for the CDR3 is TGTGCCAGTAGTATAGAAGCCGGGTATGGCTACACCTTC. Protein product: CASSIEAGYGYTF.

The chain links TRBV5-1 to TRBJ2-5; D is ambiguous. V gave up 1 base and J gave up 2 bases, with 6 bases separating them. Germline CDR1 and CDR2: SGHRS and YFSETQ. There are 13 residues in the CDR3. CDR3 DNA: TGCGCCAGCAGCTTGTGGCCGCAAGAGACCCAGTACTTC. Translation: CASSLWPQETQYF. Variable domain in full (rest from reference TRBV5-1 and TRBJ2-5): KAGVTQTPRYLIKTRGQQVTLSCSPISGHRSVSWYQQTPGQGLQFLFEYFSETQRNKGNFPGRFSGRQFSNSRSEMNVSTLELGDSALYLCASSLWPQETQYFGPGTRLLVL.

The chain has TRBV6-1 and TRBJ2-3, with a possible D match to TRBD1 (6 bases). CDR1 MNHNS and CDR2 SASEGT come from the germline V gene. Deletions cut 6 bases from V and 2 bases from J, with 15 bases between. The CDR3 is 15 amino acids. The CDR3 sequence: CASRDQGTHTDTQYF. CDR3 coding DNA: TGTGCCAGCAGGGACCAGGGGACCCACACAGATACGCAGTATTTT.

To note about this clonotype: A junction boundary mismatches the germline segment, possibly from a read error. V gene TRBV20-1 combines with J gene TRBJ2-7; TRBD2 matches 9 bases. This CDR3 spans 13 amino acids. Germline V lookup: CDR1 DFQATT, CDR2 SNEGSKA (reference sequence). The CDR3 loop is CSGGGTSSDEQYF. CDR3 DNA sequence: TGCAGTGGGGGGGGGACTAGCTCCGACGAGCAGTACTTC.

This clonotype came up many times. The chain joins TRBV11-2 to TRBJ2-7; weak D call: TRBD1 (5 bases). Trimming pared 2 bases from V and 0 bases from J, leaving 14 bases between. The CDR3 totals 16 residues. Per the germline V gene, CDR1 is SGHAT and CDR2 is FQNNGV. The DNA for the CDR3 is TGTGCCAGCAGCTTACTCCAGGGCCGAAGCTCCTACGAGCAGTACTTC. It yields the protein CASSLLQGRSSYEQYF.

This clonotype was seen at least ten times. The rearrangement links TRBV4-1 to TRBJ2-1; TRBD2 agrees at 14 bases. The CDR3 totals 17 residues. V shed 4 bases, J shed 7 bases, and the junction held 9 bases outside the gene matches. The germline CDR1 and CDR2 sequences are MGHRA and YSYEKL. The CDR3 protein is CASSRGGTSGSVNEQFF. DNA for the CDR3: TGCGCCAGCAGCCGCGGCGGGACTAGCGGGAGTGTAAATGAGCAGTTCTTC.

This clonotype was counted a few times. This chain joins TRBV28 and TRBJ2-1, with 7 bases aligning to TRBD2. The CDR3 totals 13 residues. CDR1 and CDR2 from the germline V gene are MDHEN and SYDVKM. J lost 3 bases, V lost 11 bases, and 7 bases had no gene match. This CDR3 reads CAWTGGNYNEQFF. The CDR3 DNA reads as TGTGCCTGGACGGGGGGTAACTACAATGAGCAGTTCTTC. The entire variable domain, with the rest obtained from reference TRBV28 and TRBJ2-1, is as follows: DVKVTQSSRYLVKRTGEKVFLECVQDMDHENMFWYRQDPGLGLRLIYFSYDVKMKEKGDIPEGYSVSREKKERFSLILESASTNQTSMYLCAWTGGNYNEQFFGPGTRLTVL.